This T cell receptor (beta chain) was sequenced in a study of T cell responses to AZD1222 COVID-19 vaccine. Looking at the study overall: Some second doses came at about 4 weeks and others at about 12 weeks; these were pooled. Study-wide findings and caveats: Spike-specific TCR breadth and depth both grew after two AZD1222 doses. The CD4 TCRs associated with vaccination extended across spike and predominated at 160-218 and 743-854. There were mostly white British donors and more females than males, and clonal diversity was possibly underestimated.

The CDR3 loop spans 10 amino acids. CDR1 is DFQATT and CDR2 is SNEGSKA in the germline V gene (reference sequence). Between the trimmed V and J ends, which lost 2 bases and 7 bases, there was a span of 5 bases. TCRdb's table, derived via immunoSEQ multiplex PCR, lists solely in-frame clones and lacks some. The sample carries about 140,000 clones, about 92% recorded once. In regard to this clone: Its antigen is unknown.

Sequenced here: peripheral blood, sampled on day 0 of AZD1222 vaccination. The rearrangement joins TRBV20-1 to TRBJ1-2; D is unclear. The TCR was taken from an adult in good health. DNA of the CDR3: TGCAGTGCTAGATCGGGTGGCTACACCTTC. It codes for CSARSGGYTF.